This T cell receptor (beta chain) was obtained from a study of blood T cell repertoires in COVID-19. The overall study: The study drew acute and convalescent COVID-19 samples from the United States, Italy and Spain.

As originally analysed: Cell counts per sample came from amplifying reference gene primers. Profiling relied on immunoSEQ multiplex PCR, and the TCRdb table lists in-frame clones only, not all of them. The V and J calls and clone size were taken over from that table, and D and trimming were inferred from the DNA. The sample has approximately 220,000 clones, roughly nine tenths seen once. In germline, CDR1 is LNHDA, CDR2 SQIVND (reference sequence). There are 14 residues in the CDR3. Trimming cost V 1 base and J 10 bases, with 13 bases left between them. The sequenced material came from peripheral blood. The chain employs TRBV19 and TRBJ1-4, with TRBD1 as a possible D gene (5 bases). The receptor was isolated from a man aged 35 to 55 with acute or convalescent COVID-19. CDR3 DNA: TGTGCCAGTAGTATAGTTGGAGGGACCGGAAAACTGTTTTTT. This gives the protein CASSIVGGTGKLFF.